The rows below give T cell receptor beta chains drawn from one sample of a study of cytomegalovirus exposure and HLA in healthy donors. Generated by immunoSEQ multiplex PCR, the TCRdb table keeps only in-frame clones and is missing some. Of 170,000 or so clones listed, around 80% were seen once; the top ten hold about 3.4%. Source material: PBMCs. These receptors all stem from a woman aged 45-60 years in good health and CMV-seropositive. CDR3s include the opening cysteine and the closing phenylalanine or tryptophan. The D gene is left open where the match is weak. Clone size, where shown, is once, few, many, or a class for clones that have expanded.

J,V,size,D,CDR3,DNA
TRBJ2-5,TRBV5-8,.,.,CASSWQGGQETQYF,TGTGCCAGCAGCTGGCAGGGAGGCCAAGAGACCCAGTACTTC
TRBJ1-6,TRBV27,.,.,CASSLKPHSPLHF,TGTGCCAGCAGCCTAAAGCCCCATTCACCCCTCCACTTT
TRBJ2-7,TRBV2,.,.,CASSEAKGGLGYEQYF,TGTGCCAGCAGTGAAGCGAAAGGCGGGCTTGGCTACGAGCAGTACTTC
TRBJ2-7,TRBV2,once,TRBD1,CASSYGQGGYEQYF,TGTGCCAGCAGCTACGGACAGGGAGGCTACGAGCAGTACTTC
TRBJ1-4,TRBV14,.,TRBD1,CASSPDREKLFF,TGTGCCAGCAGCCCGGACAGGGAAAAACTGTTTTTT
TRBJ2-5,TRBV5-1,few,.,CASSLPGEETQYF,TGCGCCAGCAGCTTACCAGGGGAAGAGACCCAGTACTTC
TRBJ1-2,TRBV7-9,few,TRBD1,CASSLTGVDYGYTF,TGTGCCAGCAGCTTAACAGGGGTCGACTATGGCTACACCTTC
TRBJ2-5,TRBV9,.,TRBD2,CASTSSGGNQETQYF,TGTGCCAGCACATCGAGCGGGGGGAACCAAGAGACCCAGTACTTC
TRBJ2-5,TRBV5-1,.,.,CASSLGGIQETQYF,TGCGCCAGCAGCTTGGGCGGAATCCAAGAGACCCAGTACTTC
TRBJ1-2,TRBV30,.,.,CAWSPPEGWRYGYTF,TGTGCCTGGAGTCCCCCCGAGGGTTGGAGGTATGGCTACACCTTC
TRBJ2-3,TRBV19,.,TRBD2,CASRLAGGGDTQYF,TGTGCCAGTAGACTAGCGGGAGGCGGCGATACGCAGTATTTT
TRBJ1-5,TRBV5-8,.,.,CASSSPSGNQPQHF,TGTGCCAGCAGCTCACCCTCGGGGAATCAGCCCCAGCATTTT
TRBJ2-1,TRBV27,.,.,CASSWDIYNEQFF,TGTGCCAGCAGTTGGGACATCTACAATGAGCAGTTCTTC
TRBJ2-1,TRBV29-1,.,.,CSVGGPDSVDEQFF,TGCAGCGTTGGAGGTCCGGACTCCGTCGATGAGCAGTTCTTC
TRBJ1-5,TRBV18,.,.,CASSTRDINQPQHF,TGTGCCAGCTCAACCAGGGATATCAATCAGCCCCAGCATTTT
TRBJ2-1,TRBV7-2,.,TRBD2,CASSPDSGVNNEQFF,TGTGCCAGCAGCCCCGACAGCGGGGTGAACAATGAGCAGTTCTTC
TRBJ2-2,TRBV18,.,TRBD1,CASSPGTANTGELFF,TGTGCCAGCTCACCTGGGACAGCTAACACCGGGGAGCTGTTTTTT
TRBJ2-5,TRBV5-4,.,.,CASSLAGSQETQYF,TGTGCCAGCAGCTTGGCGGGATCCCAAGAGACCCAGTACTTC
TRBJ1-2,TRBV19,.,.,CASSIGPGFYGYTF,TGTGCCAGTAGTATAGGACCAGGGTTCTATGGCTACACCTTC
TRBJ1-2,TRBV28,.,TRBD1,CASSPVGQGGSYGYTF,TGTGCCAGCAGTCCCGTTGGACAGGGGGGAAGCTATGGCTACACCTTC
TRBJ2-7,TRBV5-1,.,TRBD1,CASSNGTGGSYEQYF,TGCGCCAGCAGCAACGGGACAGGTGGCTCCTACGAGCAGTACTTC
TRBJ2-3,TRBV27,once,.,CASSPGLFTDTQYF,TGTGCCAGCAGTCCTGGGCTTTTCACAGATACGCAGTATTTT
TRBJ1-2,TRBV6-5,.,TRBD1,CASSTRTGGGGYTF,TGTGCCAGCAGTACACGGACAGGGGGCGGTGGCTACACCTTC
TRBJ1-2,TRBV15,.,TRBD1,CATSRGLQGPNKGYTF,TGTGCCACCAGCAGAGGTCTACAGGGGCCTAACAAAGGCTACACCTTC
TRBJ1-3,TRBV4-2,.,.,CASSQTRAGSGNTIYF,TGTGCCAGCAGCCAAACCCGAGCCGGCTCTGGAAACACCATATATTTT
TRBJ1-2,TRBV28,.,.,CASSLLGTAGSYGYTF,TGTGCCAGCAGTTTATTGGGCACCGCAGGGTCCTATGGCTACACCTTC
TRBJ1-2,TRBV30,.,TRBD1,CAWTPGTGNGYTF,TGTGCCTGGACCCCCGGGACAGGGAATGGCTACACCTTC
TRBJ1-1,TRBV29-1,.,.,CSVVRAYGEAFF,TGCAGCGTAGTCAGGGCATATGGTGAAGCTTTCTTT
TRBJ2-2,TRBV10-3,.,.,CAISARGSNTGELFF,TGTGCCATCAGTGCTCGAGGTTCGAACACCGGGGAGCTGTTTTTT
TRBJ2-5,TRBV12-5,.,TRBD1,CASGPRSGQGPETQYF,TGTGCTAGTGGTCCCCGGAGCGGACAGGGGCCGGAGACCCAGTACTTC
TRBJ1-4,TRBV11-2,once,.,CASSSESGQTEKLFF,TGTGCCAGCAGCTCGGAGTCAGGGCAAACTGAAAAACTGTTTTTT
TRBJ2-5,TRBV7-6,.,.,CASSLVGRGRGETQYF,TGTGCCAGCAGCTTAGTAGGACGTGGTCGCGGGGAGACCCAGTACTTC
TRBJ1-2,TRBV28,.,TRBD1,CASSSADRVVGYTF,TGTGCCAGCAGTTCCGCGGACAGGGTCGTAGGCTACACCTTC
TRBJ1-1,TRBV9,.,.,CASSVDVRRGGNTEAFF,TGTGCCAGCAGCGTAGACGTCCGGAGGGGCGGGAACACTGAAGCTTTCTTT
TRBJ2-1,TRBV30,.,.,CAWRLPLKVEQFF,TGTGCCTGGAGACTACCCCTAAAGGTTGAGCAGTTCTTC
TRBJ2-7,TRBV27,.,TRBD1,CASSSGRGGPYEQYF,TGTGCCAGCAGTTCTGGAAGAGGGGGCCCCTACGAGCAGTACTTC
TRBJ1-4,TRBV9,.,.,CASSPGLGRGEKLFF,TGTGCCAGCAGCCCCGGCTTAGGGAGAGGCGAAAAACTGTTTTTT
TRBJ1-6,TRBV5-1,once,TRBD1,CASSYRDRGNSPLHF,TGCGCCAGCAGCTATCGGGACAGGGGCAATTCACCCCTCCACTTT
TRBJ2-7,TRBV9,.,TRBD2,CASSVAGTSGSPSYEQYF,TGTGCCAGCAGCGTAGCCGGGACTAGCGGGAGTCCCTCCTACGAGCAGTACTTC
TRBJ1-1,TRBV9,.,.,CASSVVTVENTEAFF,TGTGCCAGCAGCGTAGTGACAGTGGAGAACACTGAAGCTTTCTTT
TRBJ2-5,TRBV27,.,TRBD1,CASKQGYQETQYF,TGTGCCAGCAAACAGGGGTACCAAGAGACCCAGTACTTC
TRBJ2-5,TRBV4-1,.,TRBD1,CASSQTGGFEQTQYF,TGCGCCAGCAGCCAGACAGGGGGGTTTGAACAGACCCAGTACTTC
TRBJ2-1,TRBV7-2,once,.,CASSLAGGGFGYNEQFF,TGTGCCAGCAGCTTAGCGGGGGGGGGCTTTGGCTACAATGAGCAGTTCTTC
TRBJ1-5,TRBV7-2,.,.,CASSLTSQGIQPQHF,TGTGCCAGCAGCTTGACAAGCCAGGGAATTCAGCCCCAGCATTTT
TRBJ1-2,TRBV18,.,TRBD1,CASSPNPPGTGTGYTF,TGTGCCAGCTCACCAAACCCTCCGGGGACAGGGACGGGCTACACCTTC
TRBJ1-1,TRBV6-5,few,.,CASSSGLGFWSTEAFF,TGTGCCAGCAGTTCGGGGTTGGGATTTTGGAGCACTGAAGCTTTCTTT
TRBJ1-2,TRBV11-2,.,.,CASDRLGGEGYGYTF,TGTGCCAGCGACCGCTTGGGGGGGGAAGGCTATGGCTACACCTTC
TRBJ2-6,TRBV7-8,.,TRBD1,CASSLDGTGFISWGANVLTF,TGTGCCAGCAGCTTGGACGGGACAGGGTTCATTTCTTGGGGGGCCAACGTCCTGACTTTC
TRBJ1-5,TRBV28,once,.,CASSLWIGAHYSNQPQHF,TGTGCCAGCAGTTTATGGATAGGGGCCCATTATAGCAATCAGCCCCAGCATTTT
TRBJ2-1,TRBV5-1,.,.,CASSWGLGTPTYNEQFF,TGCGCCAGCAGCTGGGGGCTTGGGACCCCCACCTACAATGAGCAGTTCTTC
TRBJ2-2,TRBV7-2,.,TRBD2,CASSAGRTSKLDTGELFF,TGTGCCAGCAGCGCGGGACGGACTAGTAAACTGGACACCGGGGAGCTGTTTTTT
TRBJ2-7,TRBV11-2,.,.,CASSADSYEQYF,TGTGCCAGCAGCGCGGACAGCTACGAGCAGTACTTC
TRBJ2-5,TRBV7-8,.,.,CASSFGSQETQYF,TGTGCCAGCAGCTTTGGCTCCCAAGAGACCCAGTACTTC
TRBJ2-3,TRBV5-6,.,TRBD2,CASSWGLAGADTQYF,TGTGCCAGCAGCTGGGGACTAGCGGGCGCAGATACGCAGTATTTT
TRBJ2-5,TRBV2,few,TRBD2,CASSEAVLAGKETQYF,TGTGCCAGCAGTGAAGCAGTACTAGCGGGGAAGGAGACCCAGTACTTC